Below are 13 T cell receptor beta chains sequenced from a single sample in a study of identifying expanded T cells in peripheral blood. The table came from immunoSEQ multiplex PCR; TCRdb's copy has only in-frame clones and leaves some out. The sample has around 95,000 clones; approximately 89% are singletons. Material for sequencing was blood. These receptors all come from a person aged 18 to 75 in good health.

With respect to this clone: One end of the junction fails to match germline, which may point to a read error. V is TRBV18 and J is TRBJ1-2; D remains ambiguous. From germline, CDR1 is KGHSH and CDR2 LQKENI. The CDR3 runs to 13 residues. CDR3 amino acids: CASSPLDAYGYTF. CDR3 sequence (DNA): TGTGCCAGCTCGCCACTTGACGCATATGGCTACACCTTC.

The chain is built from TRBV5-1 and TRBJ1-3; no clear D gene. The germline gives CDR1 SGHRS, CDR2 YFSETQ. This CDR3 comprises 14 residues. V dropped 1 base and J dropped 0 bases, with 5 bases sitting between them. In DNA, the CDR3 is TGCGCCAGCAGCTTGTTTACCTCTGGAAACACCATATATTTT. It translates to CASSLFTSGNTIYF. Looking up the rest from reference TRBV5-1 and TRBJ1-3 gives the full variable domain: KAGVTQTPRYLIKTRGQQVTLSCSPISGHRSVSWYQQTPGQGLQFLFEYFSETQRNKGNFPGRFSGRQFSNSRSEMNVSTLELGDSALYLCASSLFTSGNTIYFGEGSWLTVV.

The chain carries TRBV30 and TRBJ2-3; 13 nucleotides agree with TRBD2. The CDR3 runs 17 residues. The V gene end was trimmed by 1 base and the J gene end by 4 bases; junction bases not matched to a gene: 8. Germline loops: CDR1 GTSNPN, CDR2 SVGIG (reference sequence). CDR3 sequence (DNA): TGTGCCTGGAGTGCCAGGAGGACTAGCGGGGGACCAGATACGCAGTATTTT. Translating it yields CAWSARRTSGGPDTQYF.

The CDR3 sequence is CASSLGAGGMMGTEAFF. DNA for the CDR3: TGTGCCAGCAGCTTAGGGGCAGGGGGTATGATGGGCACTGAAGCTTTCTTT. The chain couples TRBV11-2 to TRBJ1-1; 7 bases are shared with TRBD1. Germline loops: CDR1 SGHAT, CDR2 FQNNGV. V gave up 1 base and J gave up 4 bases; unmatched junction bases: 12. The CDR3 spans 17 residues.

This rearrangement joins TRBV7-3 to TRBJ2-3; the D gene could be TRBD1 or TRBD2 (6 bases each). Germline V gene sequence: CDR1 SGHTA, CDR2 FQGTGA. There are 16 residues in the CDR3. Trimming took 2 bases from V and 3 from J, leaving 15 bases between them. In DNA form, the CDR3 reads TGTGCCAGCAGCTTACCGGGGGCCGGGATAACAGATACGCAGTATTTT. Translating gives CASSLPGAGITDTQYF.

The V gene is TRBV19, the J gene TRBJ2-1; possibly TRBD2 for D (6 bases). The CDR3 is made up of 15 amino acids. CDR1 is LNHDA, CDR2 SQIVND, per germline (reference sequence). Trimming took 1 base from V and 9 from J, leaving 16 bases between them. The CDR3 spells CASSIARTRRGEQFF. As DNA, the CDR3 is TGTGCCAGTAGTATAGCCCGAACAAGGAGGGGTGAGCAGTTCTTC. The whole variable domain, remainder taken from reference TRBV19 and TRBJ2-1, is DGGITQSPKYLFRKEGQNVTLSCEQNLNHDAMYWYRQDPGQGLRLIYYSQIVNDFQKGDIAEGYSVSREKKESFPLTVTSAQKNPTAFYLCASSIARTRRGEQFFGPGTRLTVL.

The V call is TRBV6-1, the J call TRBJ2-5; D gene uncertain. With the DNA end fitting TRBJ2-7 better, the J assignment may be wrong. The CDR3 extends over 15 amino acids. The V gene's germline CDR1 is MNHNS and CDR2 SASEGT. The CDR3 spells CASSGNLAPSYEQYF. The CDR3 coding sequence is TGTGCCAGCAGTGGTAACTTAGCACCTTCCTACGAGCAGTACTTC.

This clone has only a few counts. V is TRBV4-2 and J is TRBJ1-1; 9 bases map to TRBD1. This CDR3 is 18 amino acids long. Germline CDR1 reads LGHNA; CDR2 reads YNFKEQ. With 3 bases clipped from V and 4 bases from J, the junction kept 15 bases outside the gene matches. The CDR3 here is CASSHQGLRDRETTEAFF. CDR3 bases: TGTGCCAGCAGCCACCAGGGTCTCCGGGACAGGGAGACCACTGAAGCTTTCTTT.

The rearrangement joins TRBV6-6 to TRBJ1-3; maybe TRBD1 (5 bases). Germline V CDR1 and CDR2: MNHNY, SVGAGI (reference sequence). The length of the CDR3 is 13 residues. V was pared by 6 bases and J by 3 bases, with 9 bases between. CDR3 in amino acids: CASRGTFGNTIYF. The CDR3 DNA is TGTGCCAGCAGGGGGACTTTTGGAAACACCATATATTTT.

V gene TRBV5-5 combines with J gene TRBJ1-2; a weak D match, TRBD1 (6 bases). Germline V gene lookup returns CDR1 SGHKS and CDR2 YYEKEE (reference sequence). The CDR3 has 14 amino acids. V dropped 4 bases and J dropped 3 bases, with 13 bases sitting between them. The CDR3 sequence: CASSQAGVDYGYTF. In nucleotides, the CDR3 is TGTGCCAGCAGCCAGGCAGGGGTGGACTATGGCTACACCTTC. The full variable domain, with the rest looked up from reference TRBV5-5 and TRBJ1-2, is DAGVTQSPTHLIKTRGQQVTLRCSPISGHKSVSWYQQVLGQGPQFIFQYYEKEERGRGNFPDRFSARQFPNYSSELNVNALLLGDSALYLCASSQAGVDYGYTFGSGTRLTVV.

The J gene is TRBJ1-5, the V gene TRBV7-2, with D uncertain. The ends were cut back, 1 base at V and 5 bases at J, with 9 bases in the middle. CDR1 SGHTA and CDR2 FQGNSA come from the germline V gene. This CDR3 has 14 amino acids. CDR3 amino acids: CASSLVGGDQPQHF. DNA of the CDR3: TGTGCCAGCAGCTTAGTAGGCGGAGATCAGCCCCAGCATTTT.

The rearrangement uses TRBV9 and TRBJ2-5, with TRBD2 matching over 8 bases. J was trimmed by 4 bases and V by 4 bases; bases with no gene match: 12. Germline CDR1 reads SGDLS; CDR2 reads YYNGEE. This CDR3 spans 16 amino acids. CDR3 DNA sequence: TGTGCCAGCAGCCCTTCAGCGGGGGAGGCGGGAGAGACCCAGTACTTC. Translation gives CASSPSAGEAGETQYF.

This rearrangement joins TRBV5-6 to TRBJ1-3; D not certain. Germline assignment: CDR1 SGHDT and CDR2 YYEEEE. V was trimmed by 2 bases and J by 0 bases, leaving 12 bases between them. The CDR3 extends over 16 amino acids. CDR3 amino acids: CASSFTGPNSGNTIYF. CDR3 coding DNA: TGTGCCAGCAGCTTCACCGGGCCGAACTCTGGAAACACCATATATTTT.